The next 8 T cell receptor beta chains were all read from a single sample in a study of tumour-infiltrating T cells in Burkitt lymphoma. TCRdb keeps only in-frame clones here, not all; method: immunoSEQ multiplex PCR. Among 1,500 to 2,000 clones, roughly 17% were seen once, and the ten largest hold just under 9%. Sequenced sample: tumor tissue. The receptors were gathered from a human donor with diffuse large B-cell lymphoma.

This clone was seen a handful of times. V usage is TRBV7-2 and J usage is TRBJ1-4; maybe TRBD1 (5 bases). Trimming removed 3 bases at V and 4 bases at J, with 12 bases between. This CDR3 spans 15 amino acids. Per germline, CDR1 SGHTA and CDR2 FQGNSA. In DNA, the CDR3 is TGTGCCAGCAGCTTTTCACCGAGGGGTAATGAAAAACTGTTTTTT. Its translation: CASSFSPRGNEKLFF.

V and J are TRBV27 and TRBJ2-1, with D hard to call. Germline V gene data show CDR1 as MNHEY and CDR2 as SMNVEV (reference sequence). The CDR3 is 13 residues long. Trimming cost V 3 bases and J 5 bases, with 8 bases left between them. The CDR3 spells CASSFNSNNEQFF. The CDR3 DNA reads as TGTGCCAGCAGTTTCAATTCCAACAATGAGCAGTTCTTC.

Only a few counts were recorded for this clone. In nucleotides, the CDR3 is TGTGCCAGCACTAGGACAGGGTCAAATGAGCAGTTCTTC. Amino acid sequence: CASTRTGSNEQFF. The V gene is TRBV25-1, the J gene TRBJ2-1; 8 bases line up with TRBD1. Germline V gene sequence: CDR1 MGHDK, CDR2 SYGVNS. The CDR3 covers 13 residues. V trimming: 7 bases; J trimming: 7 bases; junction bases outside the gene matches: 6.

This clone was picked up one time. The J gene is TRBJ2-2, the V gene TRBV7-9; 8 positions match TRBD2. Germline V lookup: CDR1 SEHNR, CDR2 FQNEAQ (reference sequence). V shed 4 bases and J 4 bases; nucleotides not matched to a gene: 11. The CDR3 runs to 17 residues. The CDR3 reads CASSSTAGGAVTGELFF. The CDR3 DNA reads TGTGCCAGCAGCTCAACAGCCGGGGGGGCCGTCACCGGGGAGCTGTTTTTT.

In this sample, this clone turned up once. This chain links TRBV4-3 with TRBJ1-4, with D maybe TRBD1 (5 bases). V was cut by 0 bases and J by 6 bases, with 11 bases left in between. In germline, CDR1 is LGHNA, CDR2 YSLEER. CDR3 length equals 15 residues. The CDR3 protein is CASSQDSPRDEKLFF. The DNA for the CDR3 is TGCGCCAGCAGCCAAGATTCGCCCAGGGATGAAAAACTGTTTTTT.

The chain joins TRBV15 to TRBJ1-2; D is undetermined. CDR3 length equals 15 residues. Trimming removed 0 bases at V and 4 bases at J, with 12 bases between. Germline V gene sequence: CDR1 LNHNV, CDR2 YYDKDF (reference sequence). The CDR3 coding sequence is TGTGCCACCAGCAGAGATCTAACTGGCATCTATGGCTACACCTTC. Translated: CATSRDLTGIYGYTF.

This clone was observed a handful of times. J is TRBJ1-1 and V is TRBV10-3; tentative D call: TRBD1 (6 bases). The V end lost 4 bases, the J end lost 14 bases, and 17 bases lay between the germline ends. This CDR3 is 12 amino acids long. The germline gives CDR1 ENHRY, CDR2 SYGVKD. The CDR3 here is CAISVSRDNAFF. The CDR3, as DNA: TGTGCCATCAGTGTCTCCCGGGACAATGCCTTCTTT.

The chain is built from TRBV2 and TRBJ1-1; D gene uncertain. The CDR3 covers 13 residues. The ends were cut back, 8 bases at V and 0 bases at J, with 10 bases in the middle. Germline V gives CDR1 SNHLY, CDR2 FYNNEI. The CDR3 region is CASQTSMNTEAFF. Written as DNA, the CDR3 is TGTGCCAGCCAGACATCGATGAACACTGAAGCTTTCTTT.